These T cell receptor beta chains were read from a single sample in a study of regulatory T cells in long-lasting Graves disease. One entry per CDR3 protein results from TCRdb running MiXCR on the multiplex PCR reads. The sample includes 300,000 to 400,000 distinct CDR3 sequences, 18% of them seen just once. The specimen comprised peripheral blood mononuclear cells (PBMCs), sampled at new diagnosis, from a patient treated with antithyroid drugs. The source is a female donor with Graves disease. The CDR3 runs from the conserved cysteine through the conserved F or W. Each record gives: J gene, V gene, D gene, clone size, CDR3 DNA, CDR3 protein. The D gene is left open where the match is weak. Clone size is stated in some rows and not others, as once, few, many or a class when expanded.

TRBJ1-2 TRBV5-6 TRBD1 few TGTGCCAGCAGCCAAGGACCGGGACAGGGAATCTATGGCTACACCTTC CASSQGPGQGIYGYTF
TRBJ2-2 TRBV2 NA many TGTGCCAGTAGGGAAGTAAGGGAGCTGTTTTTT CASREVRELFF
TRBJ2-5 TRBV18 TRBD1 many TGTGCCAGCTCACCGGACAGGGTTCAGACCCAGTACTTC CASSPDRVQTQYF
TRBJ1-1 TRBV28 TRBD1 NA TGTGCCAGTAGAGGGGACAGTCTGAACACTGAAGCTTTCTTT CASRGDSLNTEAFF
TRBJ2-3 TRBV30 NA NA TGTGCCTGGAGTGTAACTGAGTCCACAGATACGCAGTATTTT CAWSVTESTDTQYF
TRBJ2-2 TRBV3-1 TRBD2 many TGTGCCAGCAGCCCGGGACTAGTCGGCACCGGGGAGCTGTTTTTT CASSPGLVGTGELFF
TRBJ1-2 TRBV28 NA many TGTGCCAGCAGTTTAGTGTGGGATGGCTACACCTTC CASSLVWDGYTF
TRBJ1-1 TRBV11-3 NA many TGTGCCAGCAGCTTTACGGGGACTGAAGCTTTCTTT CASSFTGTEAFF
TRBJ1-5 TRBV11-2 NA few TGTGCCAGCCAGGTCTACCCCAATCAGCCCCAGCATTTT CASQVYPNQPQHF
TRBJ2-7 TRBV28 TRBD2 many TGTGCCAGCTATGGGACTAGCGGGAATTACGAGCAGTACTTC CASYGTSGNYEQYF
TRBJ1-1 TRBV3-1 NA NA TGTGCCAGCAGCCAAGATCGGGTGAACACTGAAGCTTTCTTT CASSQDRVNTEAFF
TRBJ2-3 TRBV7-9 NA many TGTGCCAGCAGCTCGGGCCTGCTTGGTACGCAGTATTTT CASSSGLLGTQYF
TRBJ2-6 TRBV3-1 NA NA TGTGCCAGCAGCCTAGGAGCCAACGTCCTGACTTTC CASSLGANVLTF
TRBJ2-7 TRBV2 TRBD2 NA TGTGCCAGCAGTGAAGCCCCGGTGGGACTAGTTTACGAGCAGTACTTC CASSEAPVGLVYEQYF
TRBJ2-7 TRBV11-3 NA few TGTGCCAGCAGCTTAGAGCAAGGTGGGGGGAACTACGAGCAGTACTTC CASSLEQGGGNYEQYF
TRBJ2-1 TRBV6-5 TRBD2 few TGTGCCAGCAGTTATGAGGTAGCGGGGTCCTACAATGAGCAGTTCTTC CASSYEVAGSYNEQFF
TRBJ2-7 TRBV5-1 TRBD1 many TGCGCCAGCAGACTAGTCCAGGGGGCGCTCAACGAGCAGTACTTC CASRLVQGALNEQYF
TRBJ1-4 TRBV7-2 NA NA TGTGCCAGCAGCCTCTCGGGACACGACAATGAAAAACTGTTTTTT CASSLSGHDNEKLFF
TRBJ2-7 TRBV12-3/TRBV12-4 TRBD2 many TGTGCCAGCAGTTCATGGAGCTGGACGCGAGCGGGGAGCTCCTACGAGCAGTACTTC CASSSWSWTRAGSSYEQYF
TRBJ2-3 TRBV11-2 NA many TGTGCCAGCAGCCCGGACAGAGATACGCAGTATTTT CASSPDRDTQYF
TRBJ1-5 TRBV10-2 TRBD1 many TGCGCCAGCTGGGACAGGGGCAACAATCAGCCCCAGCATTTT CASWDRGNNQPQHF
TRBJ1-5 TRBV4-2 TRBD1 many TGTGCCAGCAGCCAAATGACTTCTTTGACAGGGGTTGGTCAGCCCCAGCATTTT CASSQMTSLTGVGQPQHF
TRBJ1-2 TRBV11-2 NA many TGTGCCAGCAGCTTAGTAGAGGGGTTGGGCTACACCTTC CASSLVEGLGYTF
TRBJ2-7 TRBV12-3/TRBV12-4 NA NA TGTGCCAGCAGTCCGACTCTCTCCTACGAGCAGTACTTC CASSPTLSYEQYF
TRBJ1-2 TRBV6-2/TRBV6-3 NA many TGTGCCAGCAGTTACGGGCCCTATGGCTACACCTTC CASSYGPYGYTF
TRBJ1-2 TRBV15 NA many TGTGCCACCAGCAGAGATAGAATGTATGGCTACACCTTC CATSRDRMYGYTF